This T cell receptor beta chain came from a study of OX40 agonist ivuxolimab in advanced cancers. CDR3 size: 13 residues. The V and J ends lost 2 bases and 3 bases, in that order; junction bases with no gene match: 1. Germline V gives CDR1 SGHNT, CDR2 YYREEE (reference sequence). Produced via immunoSEQ multiplex PCR; TCRdb's table is partial and in-frame only. The repertoire has about 70,000 clones, 92% of them found once; the top ten carry about 7.1%. Here the sequenced sample was CD4+ or CD8+ T cells sorted from blood, taken in a trial of the OX40 agonist ivuxolimab. This TCR derives from an adult with an advanced solid tumor such as melanoma, head and neck, liver or kidney cancer. The genes are TRBV5-4 and TRBJ2-5; TRBD1 aligns across 7 bases. CDR3 DNA: TGTGCCAGCAGCTTAACAGGGGAAGAGACCCAGTACTTC. This encodes CASSLTGEETQYF.